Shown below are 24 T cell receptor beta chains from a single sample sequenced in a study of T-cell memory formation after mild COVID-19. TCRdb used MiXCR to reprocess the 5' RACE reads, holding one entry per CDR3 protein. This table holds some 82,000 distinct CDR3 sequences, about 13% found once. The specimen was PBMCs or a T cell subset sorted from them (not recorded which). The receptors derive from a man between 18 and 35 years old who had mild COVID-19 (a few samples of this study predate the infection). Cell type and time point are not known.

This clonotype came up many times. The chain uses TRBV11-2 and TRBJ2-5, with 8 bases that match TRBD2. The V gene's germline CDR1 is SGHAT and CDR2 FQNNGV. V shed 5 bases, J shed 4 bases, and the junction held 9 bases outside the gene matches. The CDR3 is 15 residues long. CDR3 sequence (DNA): TGTGCCAGCAGCGCAATGGGACTAGTCGGAGAGACCCAGTACTTC. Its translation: CASSAMGLVGETQYF.

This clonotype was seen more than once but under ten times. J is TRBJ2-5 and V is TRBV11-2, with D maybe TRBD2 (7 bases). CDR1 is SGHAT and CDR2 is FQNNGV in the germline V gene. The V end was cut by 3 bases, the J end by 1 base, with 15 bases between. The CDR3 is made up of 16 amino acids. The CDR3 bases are TGTGCCAGCAGCTTTGTGGGGCGGGGGCTCCAAGAGACCCAGTACTTC. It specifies CASSFVGRGLQETQYF.

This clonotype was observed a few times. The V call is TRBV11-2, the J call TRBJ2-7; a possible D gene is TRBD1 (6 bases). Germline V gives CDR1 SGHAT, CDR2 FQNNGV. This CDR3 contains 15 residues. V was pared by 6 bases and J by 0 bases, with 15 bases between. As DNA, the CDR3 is TGTGCCAGCAGACCTGGACAGTTTAGCTCCTACGAGCAGTACTTC. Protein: CASRPGQFSSYEQYF.

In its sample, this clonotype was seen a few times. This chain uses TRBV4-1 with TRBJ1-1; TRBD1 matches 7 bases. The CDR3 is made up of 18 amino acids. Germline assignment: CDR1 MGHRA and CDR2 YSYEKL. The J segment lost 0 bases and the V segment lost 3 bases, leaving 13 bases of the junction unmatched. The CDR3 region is CASSHGRGMTGMNTEAFF. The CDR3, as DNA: TGCGCCAGCAGCCATGGGCGCGGGATGACAGGGATGAACACTGAAGCTTTCTTT.

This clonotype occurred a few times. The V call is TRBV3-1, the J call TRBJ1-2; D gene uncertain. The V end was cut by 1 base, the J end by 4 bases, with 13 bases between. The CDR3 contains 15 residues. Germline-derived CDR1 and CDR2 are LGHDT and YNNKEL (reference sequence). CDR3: CASSQGFGGSYGYTF. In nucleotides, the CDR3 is TGTGCCAGCAGCCAAGGGTTTGGCGGAAGCTATGGCTACACCTTC.

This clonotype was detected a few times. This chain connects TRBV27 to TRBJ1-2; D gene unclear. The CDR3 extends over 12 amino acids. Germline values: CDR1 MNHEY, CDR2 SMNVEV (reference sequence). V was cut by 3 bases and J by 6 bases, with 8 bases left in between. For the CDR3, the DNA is TGTGCCAGCAGTTTTTCCGGGGATGGCTACACCTTC. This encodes CASSFSGDGYTF.

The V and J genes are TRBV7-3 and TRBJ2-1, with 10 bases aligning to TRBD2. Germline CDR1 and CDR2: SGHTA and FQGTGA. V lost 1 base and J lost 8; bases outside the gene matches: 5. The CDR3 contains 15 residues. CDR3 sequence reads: CASSLRGSGGDEQFF. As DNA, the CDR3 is TGTGCCAGCAGCTTAAGAGGGAGCGGGGGGGATGAGCAGTTCTTC.

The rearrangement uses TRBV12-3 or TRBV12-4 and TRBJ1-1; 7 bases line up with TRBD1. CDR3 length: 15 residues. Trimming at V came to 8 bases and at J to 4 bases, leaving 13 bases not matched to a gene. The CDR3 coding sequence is TGTGCCAGCGGTAGGGCCCCGACAGGGTTCACTGAAGCTTTCTTT. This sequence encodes CASGRAPTGFTEAFF.

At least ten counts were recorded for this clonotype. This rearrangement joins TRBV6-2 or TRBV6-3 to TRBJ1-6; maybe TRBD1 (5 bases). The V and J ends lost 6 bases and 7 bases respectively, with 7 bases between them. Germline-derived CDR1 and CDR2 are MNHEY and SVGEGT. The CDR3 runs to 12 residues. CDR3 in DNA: TGTGCCAGCAGCGAGGGGAATTCACCCCTCCACTTT. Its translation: CASSEGNSPLHF.

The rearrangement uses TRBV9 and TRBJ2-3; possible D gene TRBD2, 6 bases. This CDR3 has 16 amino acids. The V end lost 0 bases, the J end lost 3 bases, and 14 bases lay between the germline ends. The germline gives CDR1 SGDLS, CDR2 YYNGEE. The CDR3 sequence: CASSVGLGGMTDTQYF. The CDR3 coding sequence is TGTGCCAGCAGCGTAGGGTTGGGGGGAATGACAGATACGCAGTATTTT.

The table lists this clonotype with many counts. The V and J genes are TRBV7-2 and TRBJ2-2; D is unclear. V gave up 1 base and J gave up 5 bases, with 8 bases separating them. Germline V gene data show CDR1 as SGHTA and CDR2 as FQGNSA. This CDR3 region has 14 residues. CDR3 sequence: CASSLVLPTGELFF. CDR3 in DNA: TGTGCCAGCAGCTTAGTACTGCCTACCGGGGAGCTGTTTTTT.

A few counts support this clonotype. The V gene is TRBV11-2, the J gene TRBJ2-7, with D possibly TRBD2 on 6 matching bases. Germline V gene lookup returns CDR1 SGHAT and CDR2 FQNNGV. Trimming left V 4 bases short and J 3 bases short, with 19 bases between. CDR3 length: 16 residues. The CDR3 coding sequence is TGTGCCAGCAGCTCCCCATCTGCGGGGCCCAGCTACGAGCAGTACGTC. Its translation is CASSSPSAGPSYEQYV.

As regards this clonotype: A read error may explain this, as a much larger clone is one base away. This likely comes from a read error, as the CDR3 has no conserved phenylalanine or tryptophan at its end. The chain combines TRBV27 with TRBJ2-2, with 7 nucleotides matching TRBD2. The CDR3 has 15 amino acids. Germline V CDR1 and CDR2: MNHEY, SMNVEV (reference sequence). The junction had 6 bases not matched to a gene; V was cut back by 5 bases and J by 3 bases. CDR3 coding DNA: TGTGCCAGCAGTCCCTTGGCGGGGGACACCGGGGAGCTGTTTTAT. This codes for CASSPLAGDTGELFY.

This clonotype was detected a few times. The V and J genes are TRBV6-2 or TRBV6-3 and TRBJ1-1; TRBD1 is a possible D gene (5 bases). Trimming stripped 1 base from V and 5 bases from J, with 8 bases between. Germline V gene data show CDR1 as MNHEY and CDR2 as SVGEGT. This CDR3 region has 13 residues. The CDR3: CASSYWGVTEAFF. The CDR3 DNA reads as TGTGCCAGCAGTTACTGGGGCGTGACTGAAGCTTTCTTT.

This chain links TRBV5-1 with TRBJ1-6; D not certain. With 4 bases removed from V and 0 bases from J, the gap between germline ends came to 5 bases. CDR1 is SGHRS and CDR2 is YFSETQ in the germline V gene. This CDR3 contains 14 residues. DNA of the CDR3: TGCGCCAGCAGCCCGAGCTCCTATAATTCACCCCTCCACTTT. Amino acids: CASSPSSYNSPLHF. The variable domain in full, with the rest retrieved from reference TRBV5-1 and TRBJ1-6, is KAGVTQTPRYLIKTRGQQVTLSCSPISGHRSVSWYQQTPGQGLQFLFEYFSETQRNKGNFPGRFSGRQFSNSRSEMNVSTLELGDSALYLCASSPSSYNSPLHFGNGTRLTVT.

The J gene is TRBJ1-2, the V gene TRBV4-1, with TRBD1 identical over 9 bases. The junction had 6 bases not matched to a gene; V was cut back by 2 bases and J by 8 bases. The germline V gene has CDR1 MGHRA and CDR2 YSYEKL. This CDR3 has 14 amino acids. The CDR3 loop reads CASSQHRGLEGYTF. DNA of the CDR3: TGCGCCAGCAGCCAACACAGGGGGCTAGAGGGCTACACCTTC.

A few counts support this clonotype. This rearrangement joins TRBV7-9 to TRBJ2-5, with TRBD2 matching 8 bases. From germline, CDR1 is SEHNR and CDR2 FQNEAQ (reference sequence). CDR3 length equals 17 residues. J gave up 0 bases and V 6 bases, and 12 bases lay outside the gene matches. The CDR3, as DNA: TGTGCCAGCAGACCGGGAGGGGCGGGGGCCTACCAAGAGACCCAGTACTTC. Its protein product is CASRPGGAGAYQETQYF.

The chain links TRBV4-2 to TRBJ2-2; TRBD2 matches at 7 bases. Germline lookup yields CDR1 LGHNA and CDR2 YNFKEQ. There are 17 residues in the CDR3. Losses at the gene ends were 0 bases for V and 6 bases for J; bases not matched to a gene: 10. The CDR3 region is CASSQEAAGGVAGELFF. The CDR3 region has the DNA TGTGCCAGCAGCCAAGAAGCCGCTGGGGGGGTTGCCGGGGAGCTGTTTTTT.

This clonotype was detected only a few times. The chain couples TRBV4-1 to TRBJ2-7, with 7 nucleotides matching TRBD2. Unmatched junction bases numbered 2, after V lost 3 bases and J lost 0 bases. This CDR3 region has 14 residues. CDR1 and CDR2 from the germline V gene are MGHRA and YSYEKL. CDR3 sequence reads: CASSQGGSSYEQYV. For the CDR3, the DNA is TGCGCCAGCAGCCAGGGAGGGAGCTCCTACGAGCAGTACGTC.

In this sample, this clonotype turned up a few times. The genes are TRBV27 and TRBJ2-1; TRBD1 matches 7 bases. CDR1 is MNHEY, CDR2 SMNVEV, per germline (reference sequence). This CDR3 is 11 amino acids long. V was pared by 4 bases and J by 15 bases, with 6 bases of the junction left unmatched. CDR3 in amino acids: CASSSTGFTFF. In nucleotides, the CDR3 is TGTGCCAGCAGTTCGACAGGGTTTACGTTCTTC.

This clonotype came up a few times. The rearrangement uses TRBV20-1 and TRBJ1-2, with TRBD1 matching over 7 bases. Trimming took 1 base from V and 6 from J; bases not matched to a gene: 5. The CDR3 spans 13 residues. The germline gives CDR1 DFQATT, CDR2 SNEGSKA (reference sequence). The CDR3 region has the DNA TGCAGTGCTAGAGTGGGGACAGTGAATGGCTACACCTTC. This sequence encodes CSARVGTVNGYTF.

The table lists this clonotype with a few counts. CDR3 protein: CASSLPGNNEQFF. The CDR3 coding sequence is TGTGCCAGCAGCTTGCCCGGGAACAATGAGCAGTTCTTC. V and J are TRBV11-2 and TRBJ2-1; possibly TRBD2 for D (5 bases). Per germline, CDR1 SGHAT and CDR2 FQNNGV. CDR3 length equals 13 residues. Trimming pared 3 bases from V and 5 bases from J, leaving 8 bases between.

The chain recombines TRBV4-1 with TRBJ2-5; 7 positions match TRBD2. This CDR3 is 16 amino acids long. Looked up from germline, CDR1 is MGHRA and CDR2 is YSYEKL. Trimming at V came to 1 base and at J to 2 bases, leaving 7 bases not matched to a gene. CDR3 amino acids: CASSQVGSGEQETQYF. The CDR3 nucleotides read TGCGCCAGCAGCCAAGTTGGGAGCGGGGAGCAAGAGACCCAGTACTTC.

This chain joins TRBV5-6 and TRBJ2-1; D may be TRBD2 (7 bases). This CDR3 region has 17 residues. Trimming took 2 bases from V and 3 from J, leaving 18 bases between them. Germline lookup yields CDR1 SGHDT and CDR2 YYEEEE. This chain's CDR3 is CASSFWFGGQDYNEQFF. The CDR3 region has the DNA TGTGCCAGCAGCTTCTGGTTCGGGGGGCAGGACTACAATGAGCAGTTCTTC.